These T cell receptor beta chains were read from a single sample in a study of identical twins. TCRdb ran MiXCR on the 5' RACE reads and lists one entry per CDR3 protein. This table has more than 400,000 distinct CDR3 sequences, about 15% appearing once. These data were also reused for a study on yellow fever vaccine responses in identical twins.

Sequenced sample: CD4+ T cells sorted from blood. The receptors stem from a young woman in good health. Both conserved end residues are part of each CDR3. A D gene is named only where the DNA matches it firmly. Clone size is not always given. Where it is, it says once, few, many or a class for expanded clones.

size,J,V,D,CDR3,DNA
-,TRBJ1-1,TRBV5-1,-,CASSLDQGNTEAFF,TGCGCCAGCAGCTTGGATCAGGGGAACACTGAAGCTTTCTTT
few,TRBJ2-7,TRBV10-3,TRBD1,CAISESGTVSYEQYF,TGTGCCATCAGTGAGTCCGGGACAGTCTCCTACGAGCAGTACTTC
-,TRBJ2-1,TRBV7-9,TRBD2,CASSPPGLAVNEQFF,TGTGCCAGCAGCCCGCCGGGACTAGCGGTCAATGAGCAGTTCTTC
-,TRBJ2-1,TRBV11-1,TRBD2,CASSLGLAGGLSYNEQFF,TGTGCCAGCAGCTTAGGACTGGCGGGAGGACTCTCCTACAATGAGCAGTTCTTC
many,TRBJ2-1,TRBV29-1,-,CSVELRVAGSYNEQFF,TGCAGCGTTGAATTACGGGTGGCGGGCTCCTACAATGAGCAGTTCTTC
few,TRBJ2-7,TRBV5-1,-,CASSLGQLTYEQYF,TGCGCCAGCAGCTTGGGACAGCTAACCTACGAGCAGTACTTC
few,TRBJ2-1,TRBV11-2,TRBD1,CASSSRDRGRGRPYNEQFF,TGTGCCAGCAGCTCCCGGGACAGGGGGCGCGGGAGACCCTACAATGAGCAGTTCTTC
few,TRBJ2-1,TRBV28,TRBD1,CASSLRTGGGLGEQFF,TGTGCCAGCAGCCTAAGAACAGGGGGCGGTCTGGGTGAGCAGTTCTTC
-,TRBJ1-1,TRBV28,-,CASSLWTSPGAFF,TGTGCCAGCAGCCTTTGGACCTCACCGGGAGCTTTCTTT
-,TRBJ2-1,TRBV5-1,TRBD2,CASSLVDWREQTASYNEQFF,TGCGCCAGCAGCTTGGTCGATTGGCGGGAGCAAACCGCCTCCTACAATGAGCAGTTCTTC
few,TRBJ2-3,TRBV10-3,-,CAISESKVSTDTQYF,TGTGCCATCAGTGAGTCGAAAGTTTCCACAGATACGCAGTATTTT
-,TRBJ2-5,TRBV6-5,-,CASSLGSRRAGETQYF,TGTGCCAGCAGTTTGGGCTCTAGGAGGGCCGGGGAGACCCAGTACTTC
many,TRBJ1-2,TRBV7-9,-,CASSPRTSAGGYTF,TGTGCCAGCAGCCCCAGAACTTCGGCAGGGGGCTACACCTTC
-,TRBJ2-7,TRBV7-9,TRBD1,CASSTRQGEQYF,TGTGCCAGCAGCACACGACAGGGGGAGCAGTACTTC
few,TRBJ2-1,TRBV6-5,TRBD2,CASSYGAPGGDEQFF,TGTGCCAGCAGTTACGGAGCCCCTGGGGGGGATGAGCAGTTCTTC
-,TRBJ1-1,TRBV10-1,-,CASSDRAGNTEAFF,TGCGCCAGCAGTGACAGGGCGGGGAACACTGAAGCTTTCTTT
-,TRBJ2-7,TRBV5-1,TRBD1,CASSPWGTGGGRAYEQYF,TGCGCCAGCAGCCCGTGGGGGACAGGGGGCGGCAGGGCCTACGAGCAGTACTTC
few,TRBJ2-5,TRBV25-1,TRBD2,CASSEYFGGSSGKETQYF,TGTGCCAGCAGTGAATATTTTGGAGGTAGTAGCGGGAAAGAGACCCAGTACTTC
-,TRBJ2-1,TRBV6-5,TRBD2,CASSYPDLAGSSYNEQFF,TGTGCCAGCAGTTACCCTGACCTAGCGGGGAGCTCCTACAATGAGCAGTTCTTC
few,TRBJ1-2,TRBV2,-,CASSVSQGPNYGYTF,TGTGCCAGCAGTGTGTCGCAGGGACCCAACTATGGCTACACCTTC
-,TRBJ2-3,TRBV3-1,-,CASSQGRISTDTQYF,TGTGCCAGCAGCCAAGGCAGGATTAGCACAGATACGCAGTATTTT
few,TRBJ2-5,TRBV5-1,TRBD1,CASSQGQDQETQYF,TGCGCCAGCAGTCAGGGACAGGACCAAGAGACCCAGTACTTC
few,TRBJ2-1,TRBV9,TRBD2,CASSVVVAGNEQFF,TGTGCCAGCAGCGTAGTGGTAGCGGGCAATGAGCAGTTCTTC
-,TRBJ2-1,TRBV20-1,-,CSARMAGWHLEQFF,TGCAGTGCTAGGATGGCGGGTTGGCATTTGGAGCAGTTCTTC
-,TRBJ2-6,TRBV20-1,TRBD1,CSARAGQVMGANVLTF,TGCAGTGCTAGAGCCGGACAGGTGATGGGGGCCAACGTCCTGACTTTC
few,TRBJ2-7,TRBV7-2,-,CASSLADIARYEQYF,TGTGCCAGCAGCTTAGCGGATATAGCCCGCTACGAGCAGTACTTC
-,TRBJ2-5,TRBV20-1,TRBD2,CSARARGGSLETQYF,TGCAGTGCTAGGGCGCGGGGGGGTTCTCTGGAGACCCAGTACTTC
many,TRBJ2-1,TRBV5-1,-,CASSYRRGYEQFF,TGCGCCAGCAGCTACCGACGGGGGTATGAGCAGTTCTTC
-,TRBJ2-1,TRBV20-1,-,CSASERNEQFF,TGCAGTGCTAGCGAGAGGAATGAGCAGTTCTTC
few,TRBJ2-7,TRBV28,-,CASRPGYIYEQYF,TGTGCCAGCAGACCCGGTTATATCTACGAGCAGTACTTC
-,TRBJ1-2,TRBV7-9,TRBD1,CASSLRTGPSSNYGYTF,TGTGCCAGCAGCTTAAGGACAGGTCCCTCCTCTAACTATGGCTACACCTTC
-,TRBJ2-5,TRBV2,-,CASSVLGRTDKKETQYF,TGTGCCAGCAGTGTTTTAGGGAGGACAGATAAAAAAGAGACCCAGTACTTC
-,TRBJ2-2,TRBV2,-,CASSAVLTGELFF,TGTGCCAGCAGTGCGGTCCTCACCGGGGAGCTGTTTTTT
-,TRBJ2-1,TRBV2,TRBD2,CASRSTSGTINEQFF,TGTGCCAGCAGGAGTACTAGCGGGACTATCAATGAGCAGTTCTTC
-,TRBJ1-2,TRBV20-1,-,CSAQDLQEYYGYTF,TGCAGTGCTCAAGACCTACAGGAATACTATGGCTACACCTTC
-,TRBJ1-5,TRBV4-2,-,CASSQEFLSNQPQHF,TGTGCCAGCAGCCAAGAATTTCTTAGCAATCAGCCCCAGCATTTT
few,TRBJ1-2,TRBV5-1,TRBD1,CASSLGQVYGYTF,TGCGCCAGCAGCTTAGGACAGGTTTATGGCTACACCTTC
-,TRBJ1-1,TRBV5-1,TRBD1,CASSLAGDRGSTEAFF,TGCGCCAGCAGCTTGGCGGGGGACAGGGGCTCCACTGAAGCTTTCTTT
-,TRBJ2-2,TRBV5-1,-,CASSASMNTGELFF,TGCGCCAGCAGCGCCAGCATGAACACCGGGGAGCTGTTTTTT
few,TRBJ1-1,TRBV5-1,TRBD1,CASSFLTGLSTEAFF,TGCGCCAGCAGCTTCCTGACAGGGCTCAGCACTGAAGCTTTCTTT
-,TRBJ2-3,TRBV24-1,-,CATSYLLVYSDYGGGTDTQYF,TGTGCCACCAGTTATTTATTAGTATATTCGGACTACGGGGGCGGCACAGATACGCAGTATTTT
-,TRBJ1-3,TRBV4-1,TRBD1,CASSHMDRIGNTIYF,TGCGCCAGCAGCCATATGGACAGGATTGGAAACACCATATATTTT
few,TRBJ1-2,TRBV20-1,TRBD1,CSASRRDSGYGYTF,TGCAGTGCTAGCCGACGGGACAGCGGGTATGGCTACACCTTC
-,TRBJ1-2,TRBV28,-,CASSLERTLVGGYTF,TGTGCCAGCAGTTTAGAGCGGACGCTGGTAGGGGGCTACACCTTC
few,TRBJ1-2,TRBV20-1,TRBD1,CSARETGTGFGYTF,TGCAGTGCTAGAGAGACCGGGACAGGGTTCGGCTACACCTTC
many,TRBJ1-6,TRBV20-1,-,CSAREGGSNSPLHF,TGCAGTGCTAGAGAGGGAGGAAGTAATTCACCCCTCCACTTT
many,TRBJ2-1,TRBV20-1,TRBD2,CSFQGSGDNEQFF,TGCAGTTTCCAAGGTAGCGGGGACAATGAGCAGTTCTTC
-,TRBJ2-1,TRBV28,TRBD2,CASKGTSGRAWDEQFF,TGTGCCAGCAAGGGGACTAGCGGGAGGGCCTGGGATGAGCAGTTCTTC
-,TRBJ2-5,TRBV9,TRBD2,CASSVAPTSGRGETQYF,TGTGCCAGCAGCGTAGCCCCGACTAGCGGGAGGGGGGAGACCCAGTACTTC
-,TRBJ2-4,TRBV20-1,TRBD1,CSAETGGRQYF,TGCAGTGCAGAGACAGGGGGACGACAGTACTTC
-,TRBJ2-3,TRBV28,-,CASSMGASGDTQYF,TGTGCCAGCAGTATGGGAGCTAGTGGGGATACGCAGTATTTT
few,TRBJ2-3,TRBV6-1,TRBD2,CASSFSGVSTDTQYF,TGTGCCAGCAGCTTCAGCGGGGTTAGCACAGATACGCAGTATTTT
few,TRBJ1-1,TRBV20-1,-,CSAPGVFGTEAFF,TGCAGTGCCCCAGGGGTTTTCGGCACTGAAGCTTTCTTT
-,TRBJ2-7,TRBV7-9,TRBD2,CASSLAGGLSYEQYF,TGTGCCAGCAGCCTAGCGGGAGGCCTCTCCTACGAGCAGTACTTC
few,TRBJ1-2,TRBV29-1,-,CSVEVTRTF,TGCAGCGTTGAGGTGACGCGCACCTTC
many,TRBJ2-3,TRBV6-1,TRBD2,CASSGISGGARTQYF,TGTGCCAGCAGTGGAATTAGCGGGGGGGCCCGGACGCAGTATTTT
few,TRBJ2-2,TRBV4-1,TRBD2,CASSQDLTPGLVNTGELFF,TGCGCCAGCAGCCAAGATCTGACCCCGGGACTAGTAAACACCGGGGAGCTGTTTTTT
-,TRBJ2-5,TRBV10-3,TRBD2,CAISASGTSGGVTRDTQYF,TGTGCCATCAGTGCCTCGGGGACTAGCGGGGGGGTTACAAGAGATACCCAGTACTTC
once,TRBJ1-1,TRBV29-1,-,CSIRQTNTEAFF,TGCAGCATAAGACAGACGAACACTGAAGCTTTCTTT
-,TRBJ2-7,TRBV6-1,-,CASSIGQGMAEQYF,TGTGCCAGCAGTATCGGGCAGGGTATGGCCGAGCAGTACTTC